Sequencing of this TCR beta chain was carried out in a study of shared clonotypes between healthy human individuals (dated by TCRdb to the early 2020s). Concerning the study at large: A few men and two women, aged 18 to 49 years, made up the cohort. For each donor, three plates each were used for CD4 naive and CD4 memory, two plates were used for CD8 naive, and one plate was used for CD8 memory. To estimate repertoire size and how much clonotypes are shared between individuals, the study performed deep sequencing of blood TCR repertoires from a few healthy adults. Different laboratories and diverse techniques were used to prepare libraries and sequence TCR repertoires, to increase sequencing depth and limit assay-specific biases. Per donor, leukapheresis produced somewhere between about 0.94 and 8.9 billion PBMCs.

General findings and caveats noted by the study authors: Pairwise subsampling indicated that sequencing depth was expected to affect the degree of clonotype sharing among donors. Rarefaction of sorted-subset datasets indicated incomplete sequencing despite the large sequencing depth. The small number of donors limited the genetic and exposure-history diversity represented. Higher generation probabilities were observed for clonotypes shared by all four sorted-subset donors than for non-shared clonotypes. Only blood was sampled, and tissue TCR repertoires likely differ from those in blood. Larger estimated clonotype richness was generally found for naive subsets than for memory subsets. Across a few donors, about 5% of naive CD4, 3.5% of naive CD8, around 2.1% of memory CD4, and 0.4% to 0.45% of memory CD8 clonotypes were shared.

Using the deep immunoSEQ assay, TCR CDR3 regions were amplified from genomic DNA by multiplex PCR. Extracted genomic DNA from each cell subset was spread evenly across all wells of several immunoSEQ 96-well plates, with each plate serving as a replicate. For sorted subsets, each replicate PCR was loaded with 200 to 250 ng genomic DNA, equivalent to about 30,000 T cell genomes. Purified libraries were quantified with a Qubit 3.0 fluorometer, sized on a Bioanalyzer 2100, and re-quantified with the KAPA Library Quantification kit. Every immunoSEQ 96-well plate was sequenced on a dedicated single-read 150-cycle Illumina NextSeq 550 flow cell. From the authors' description of their analysis: Because only junctional sequences without quality scores were contained in the immunoSEQ output, filtering matching that applied to full-length reads could not be performed. Sequences were annotated with PyIR, a Python wrapper for IgBLAST v1.9, and V/J genes and CDR3 were assigned using IMGT germline references. Any read was removed if the V/J assignment was weak (E-value above 1e-6), the CDR3 was missing, or the read contained stop codons, out-of-frame junctions, or ambiguous translated residues. A V3J clonotype was defined by an identical inferred V gene, J gene, and CDR3 amino acid sequence. To compute the percentage overlap between repertoires, the number of shared unique clonotypes was divided by the size of the smaller repertoire. Richness of each repertoire was evaluated using RTK rarefaction, the Chao1 estimator, and Recon v2.1 estimates of unobserved clonotypes. For all TCRbeta clonotypes obtained by the gDNA method from a few donors, generation probabilities were computed with OLGA. TCRdb holds this immuneACCESS table with in-frame rearrangements only. Some clones are missing; in checked studies, unresolved V genes explain under half, and the rest has no known cause. That table supplies the V and J calls and clone size; D and trimming were determined from the DNA. The sample table records about 1.5 million clones; roughly 98% of these occur just once. Clones ranked in the top ten supply around 0.47% of the sample.

The donors were healthy, HIV-negative adults with no recently reported acute infections or vaccinations. Only Caucasian adults living in Nashville, Tennessee, USA were represented among the donors. Magnetic negative selection was used to enrich CD4+ T cells, after which naive cells were positively selected on CD45RA and the negative fraction became the memory subset. After blood collection by leukapheresis, PBMCs were isolated using Ficoll-Histopaque density gradient centrifugation and then cryopreserved in the vapor phase of liquid nitrogen. Analytical flow cytometry was used to check the purity and quantity of every magnetically sorted T cell population. Genomic DNA was isolated from each sorted fraction and quantified by UV absorbance on a Nanodrop 2000c. V is shortened by 2 bases, J by 2 bases, and the region joining them spans 5 bases. The CDR1 and CDR2 encoded by the germline V gene (reference sequence) are SGHNT and YYREEE. The CDR3 measures 14 amino acids from cysteine to phenylalanine. CDR3 DNA only is kept here, 42 bases in frame from base 1.

Concerning this clone: This receptor's antigen is unknown. Per-base qualities were not stored, and no clone one base away is much larger.

This clonotype originated in a man aged 30 to 45 in good health. The V gene is TRBV5-4 and the J gene is TRBJ2-6; the D segment cannot be called with confidence. Sequencing was carried out using naive CD4+ T cells sorted from blood. Explained via the paper, the cell subset or site label denotes: CD45RA+ positively selected. The CDR3 is CASSFETGANVLTF. The DNA reads TGTGCCAGCAGCTTCGAGACTGGGGCCAACGTCCTGACTTTC.